This entry concerns a single T cell receptor beta chain. Its antigen remains unknown. The data stem from a study of vaccination and CD4 T cells after COVID-19. The study sequenced cultured CD4+ T cell DNA using the Oncomine TCR Beta short-read assay. TCRdb itself ran the PCR reads through MiXCR, one entry per CDR3 protein. This table has around 25,000 distinct CDR3 sequences, 30% appearing once. Time point in this sample: late sampling 161 to 241 days after vaccination in a few convalescent patients. Treatment denoted: roughly 11-day PBMC culture with coronavirus spike peptide pools or control peptides (ViraFEST assay). The J segment lost 10 bases and the V segment lost 3 bases, leaving 10 bases of the junction unmatched. The germline gives CDR1 KGHSH, CDR2 LQKENI. This CDR3 has 15 residues.

The sequence derives from a human donor who had recovered from COVID-19. The chain couples TRBV18 to TRBJ2-1, with 9 bases aligning to TRBD2. This specimen consisted of CD4+ T cells from blood, cultured in vitro, obtained about 7 months after SARS-CoV-2 vaccination. The CDR3, as DNA: TGTGCCAGCTCACCCGGGACTAGCTGGTCCGGGGAGCAGTTCTTC. It encodes CASSPGTSWSGEQFF.